These 30 T cell receptor beta chains were sequenced from one sample in a study of shared clonotypes between healthy human individuals (dated by TCRdb to 2020 to 2022). The library was built by means of the immunoSEQ multiplex PCR assay. As stored in TCRdb, this immuneACCESS dataset retains in-frame rearrangements with V and J assigned. A fraction of the clones does not appear; measured against another copy, unresolved V genes explain less than half of the discrepancy, and the remainder lacks a known reason. This sample lists about 600,000 clones; more than 95% were detected once. The leading ten clones occupy approximately 0.057% of the sample. The sequencing sample was made of naive CD4+ T cells sorted from blood. Read against the paper, the sample's cell subset or site label means: CD45RA+ positively selected. These receptors were taken from a woman aged 25 to 39 in good health.

This chain connects TRBV28 to TRBJ1-6, with D perhaps matching TRBD1 (5 bases). There are 15 residues in the CDR3. The V end was cut by 1 base, the J end by 9 bases, with 13 bases between. CDR1 MDHEN and CDR2 SYDVKM come from the germline V gene. CDR3 coding DNA: TGTGCCAGCAGTTTATCGGGGTTAGGGGTTTCACCCCTCCACTTT. Its protein product is CASSLSGLGVSPLHF. The full variable domain, completed using reference TRBV28 and TRBJ1-6, is DVKVTQSSRYLVKRTGEKVFLECVQDMDHENMFWYRQDPGLGLRLIYFSYDVKMKEKGDIPEGYSVSREKKERFSLILESASTNQTSMYLCASSLSGLGVSPLHFGNGTRLTVT.

V is TRBV4-1 and J is TRBJ2-7; weak D call: TRBD2 (5 bases). Germline lookup yields CDR1 MGHRA and CDR2 YSYEKL. CDR3 length: 15 residues. Trimming stripped 1 base from V and 0 bases from J, with 10 bases between. The CDR3 loop is CASSQGHTSSYEQYF. DNA for the CDR3: TGCGCCAGCAGCCAAGGACACACTAGCTCCTACGAGCAGTACTTC.

The chain combines TRBV5-1 with TRBJ2-3; D possibly corresponds to TRBD2 (6 bases). CDR3 length: 17 amino acids. The germline V gene encodes CDR1 SGHRS and CDR2 YFSETQ. Trimming pared 2 bases from V and 0 bases from J, leaving 16 bases between. CDR3 DNA: TGCGCCAGCAGCTTCACCCGGGAGATGCGAAGCACAGATACGCAGTATTTT. Protein: CASSFTREMRSTDTQYF. The variable domain in full, completed from reference TRBV5-1 and TRBJ2-3, reads KAGVTQTPRYLIKTRGQQVTLSCSPISGHRSVSWYQQTPGQGLQFLFEYFSETQRNKGNFPGRFSGRQFSNSRSEMNVSTLELGDSALYLCASSFTREMRSTDTQYFGPGTRLTVL.

This sequence joins TRBV7-6 and TRBJ1-2, with 8 bases matching TRBD1. With 4 bases clipped from V and 4 bases from J, the junction kept 8 bases outside the gene matches. This CDR3 has 15 amino acids. Per the germline V gene, CDR1 is SGHVS and CDR2 is FNYEAQ. The CDR3 region has the DNA TGTGCCAGCAGCTCAGAGACAGGGGTGGGCTATGGCTACACCTTC. Its protein is CASSSETGVGYGYTF.

V gene TRBV28 combines with J gene TRBJ2-2, with a weak D call TRBD2 (6 bases). This CDR3 is 15 amino acids long. CDR1 MDHEN and CDR2 SYDVKM come from the germline V gene. Between the trimmed V and J ends, which lost 8 bases and 2 bases, there was a span of 15 bases. CDR3 DNA sequence: TGTGCCAGCCGTAGGGGAGGAGGAAACACCGGGGAGCTGTTTTTT. It encodes CASRRGGGNTGELFF.

This chain joins TRBV28 and TRBJ2-1, with D maybe TRBD1 (6 bases). CDR1 is MDHEN, CDR2 SYDVKM, per germline. The V end was cut by 5 bases, the J end by 0 bases, with 20 bases between. The CDR3 covers 18 residues. The CDR3 loop reads CASSTASMTGSSYNEQFF. CDR3 bases: TGTGCCAGCAGTACCGCCAGTATGACAGGTAGCTCCTACAATGAGCAGTTCTTC.

The rearrangement uses TRBV28 and TRBJ2-3, with D perhaps TRBD2 (7 bases). This CDR3 region has 14 residues. The germline V gene has CDR1 MDHEN and CDR2 SYDVKM. Trimming pared 5 bases from V and 7 bases from J, leaving 16 bases between. The CDR3 DNA reads TGTGCCAGCAGTCGAGGGGGAGGGCCGAATACGCAGTATTTT. Its protein is CASSRGGGPNTQYF.

The chain couples TRBV5-1 to TRBJ1-2; no clear D gene. Germline V gene lookup returns CDR1 SGHRS and CDR2 YFSETQ. V was trimmed by 4 bases and J by 6 bases, leaving 19 bases between them. The CDR3 extends over 15 amino acids. The CDR3: CASSTFGPEPDGYTF. CDR3 DNA sequence: TGCGCCAGCAGCACGTTCGGACCTGAACCAGATGGCTACACCTTC.

J is TRBJ1-2 and V is TRBV7-3; D possibly corresponds to TRBD1 (6 bases). Germline-derived CDR1 and CDR2 are SGHTA and FQGTGA. Trimming took off 5 bases at V and 4 bases at J, with 23 bases between the two ends. This CDR3 comprises 17 residues. CDR3 DNA: TGTGCCAGCAGCCGATACGACTCAGGGGCGAATTTCTATGGCTACACCTTC. Amino acid sequence: CASSRYDSGANFYGYTF.

This sequence joins TRBV19 and TRBJ1-2; perhaps TRBD1 as D (6 bases). The CDR3 sequence is 13 residues long. Per germline, CDR1 LNHDA and CDR2 SQIVND (reference sequence). V shed 7 bases and J shed 4 bases, with 13 bases lying between them. CDR3 DNA sequence: TGTGCCAGTAACCCTAGGGGGGGCTATGGCTACACCTTC. As protein: CASNPRGGYGYTF. The full variable domain, in which reference TRBV19 and TRBJ1-2 provide the parts outside the CDR3, is DGGITQSPKYLFRKEGQNVTLSCEQNLNHDAMYWYRQDPGQGLRLIYYSQIVNDFQKGDIAEGYSVSREKKESFPLTVTSAQKNPTAFYLCASNPRGGYGYTFGSGTRLTVV.

Here the CDR3 reads CASSSGNRAGELFF. CDR3 nucleotide sequence: TGCGCCAGCAGCTCGGGAAATCGGGCCGGGGAGCTGTTTTTT. The chain links TRBV5-1 to TRBJ2-2; tentative D call: TRBD2 (5 bases). Deletions cut 3 bases from V and 6 bases from J, with 12 bases between. There are 14 residues in the CDR3. Germline CDR1 reads SGHRS; CDR2 reads YFSETQ.

The J gene is TRBJ2-1, the V gene TRBV10-3; D perhaps matches TRBD2 (6 bases). V lost 8 bases and J 8 bases, leaving 16 bases between the germline ends. CDR1 and CDR2 from the germline V gene are ENHRY and SYGVKD. This CDR3 spans 13 amino acids. CDR3 protein: CAIASGLGDEQFF. The CDR3 DNA reads as TGTGCCATCGCGTCGGGACTCGGCGATGAGCAGTTCTTC.

The rearrangement uses TRBV4-1 and TRBJ2-5; D possibly uses TRBD1 or TRBD2 (6 bases each). The V gene's germline CDR1 is MGHRA and CDR2 YSYEKL. The V end lost 3 bases, the J end lost 3 bases, and 20 bases lay between the germline ends. CDR3 size: 17 residues. The CDR3, as DNA: TGCGCCAGCAGCCATCCTTCCACCGGGGGCCGTAAAGAGACCCAGTACTTC. Residues: CASSHPSTGGRKETQYF.

With regard to this clone: Other nucleotide sequences from this sample produce the same CDR3. This rearrangement joins TRBV5-1 to TRBJ2-2; 7 bases match TRBD1. Germline V gives CDR1 SGHRS, CDR2 YFSETQ. V lost 2 bases to trimming and J lost 0 bases; unmatched junction nucleotides: 1. The CDR3 spans 15 residues. Here the CDR3 DNA reads TGCGCCAGCAGCTTACAGGGGTCGAACACCGGGGAGCTGTTTTTT. Its protein is CASSLQGSNTGELFF.

The rearrangement uses TRBV18 and TRBJ2-7, with D hard to call. The CDR3 is 13 amino acids. The ends were cut back, 6 bases at V and 0 bases at J, with 9 bases in the middle. The germline V gene has CDR1 KGHSH and CDR2 LQKENI. DNA of the CDR3: TGTGCCAGCTCTCCCATAAGCTCCTACGAGCAGTACTTC. This gives the protein CASSPISSYEQYF. Full variable domain (rest looked up from reference TRBV18 and TRBJ2-7): NAGVMQNPRHLVRRRGQEARLRCSPMKGHSHVYWYRQLPEEGLKFMVYLQKENIIDESGMPKERFSAEFPKEGPSILRIQQVVRGDSAAYFCASSPISSYEQYFGPGTRLTVT.

The rearrangement joins TRBV5-1 to TRBJ2-2; the D gene could be TRBD1 or TRBD2 (5 bases each). There are 15 residues in the CDR3. V was shortened by 5 bases and J by 3 bases, with 14 bases between the two germline ends. Germline CDR1 is SGHRS and CDR2 is YFSETQ. The CDR3 nucleotides read TGCGCCAGCAGTCCCTCGGGGCGAGACACCGGGGAGCTGTTTTTT. Its protein product is CASSPSGRDTGELFF.

The gene calls are TRBV6-5 and TRBJ2-1; D might be TRBD2 (5 bases). V was pared by 10 bases and J by 0 bases, with 13 bases between. The germline V gene encodes CDR1 MNHEY and CDR2 SVGAGI. The CDR3 covers 14 residues. CDR3 DNA sequence: TGTGCCACTGGGAAACTAGGCTCCTACAATGAGCAGTTCTTC. This sequence encodes CATGKLGSYNEQFF.

V and J are TRBV28 and TRBJ2-3; TRBD1 might be the D (5 bases). Trimming cost V 5 bases and J 11 bases, with 14 bases left between them. Germline CDR1 reads MDHEN; CDR2 reads SYDVKM. CDR3 length: 12 amino acids. CDR3 coding DNA: TGTGCCAGCAGTGAACAGGCCCTTTTGCAGTATTTT. It translates to CASSEQALLQYF.

The chain links TRBV20-1 to TRBJ1-4; D possibly corresponds to TRBD1 (5 bases). This CDR3 region has 11 residues. V was cut by 4 bases and J by 11 bases, with 11 bases left in between. Germline loops: CDR1 DFQATT, CDR2 SNEGSKA (reference sequence). CDR3 sequence reads: CSAIQAPKLFF. CDR3 nucleotides: TGCAGTGCTATACAGGCGCCTAAACTGTTTTTT.

This clone has just one count. The V call is TRBV6-5, the J call TRBJ2-1, with 8 bases fitting TRBD2. This CDR3 region has 15 residues. J was trimmed by 8 bases and V by 9 bases; bases with no gene match: 15. Germline assignment: CDR1 MNHEY and CDR2 SVGAGI. CDR3 sequence (DNA): TGTGCCAGTAAAACCCCGGGACTAGGTGTCGATGAGCAGTTCTTC. Residues: CASKTPGLGVDEQFF.

The chain carries TRBV6-1 and TRBJ2-3; D is uncertain. The CDR3 has 18 amino acids. CDR1 and CDR2 from the germline V gene are MNHNS and SASEGT. V shed 3 bases and J shed 4 bases, with 23 bases lying between them. CDR3 loop: CASSDLSPVPLLADTQYF. CDR3 bases: TGTGCCAGCAGTGACCTTTCCCCGGTCCCTCTCTTGGCAGATACGCAGTATTTT.

The chain is built from TRBV6-1 and TRBJ2-5, with D tentatively TRBD1 or TRBD2 (5 bases each). CDR1 is MNHNS, CDR2 SASEGT, per germline. The CDR3 loop spans 14 amino acids. The V gene lost 3 bases and the J gene lost 5 bases, with 13 bases spanning the gap. The CDR3 DNA sequence: TGTGCCAGCAGTGATGGGACGGTTGGGGAGACCCAGTACTTC. Residues: CASSDGTVGETQYF.

As DNA, the CDR3 is TGCGCCAGCAGCTACGCAGGTTTCTCCTACAATGAGCAGTTCTTC. Translating gives CASSYAGFSYNEQFF. The chain employs TRBV5-1 and TRBJ2-1; D is uncertain. Trimming took 3 bases from V and 0 from J, leaving 10 bases between them. The CDR3 extends over 15 amino acids. Germline V CDR1 and CDR2: SGHRS, YFSETQ.

This sequence joins TRBV2 and TRBJ2-7, with 8 bases lining up with TRBD1. Trimming cost V 2 bases and J 0 bases; bases outside gene matches: 12. CDR1 is SNHLY, CDR2 FYNNEI, per germline. The CDR3 is 18 amino acids. CDR3 amino acids: CASSERRSRDRSSYEQYF. DNA for the CDR3: TGTGCCAGCAGTGAACGAAGATCCCGGGACAGGAGCTCCTACGAGCAGTACTTC. Based on the CDR3 plus reference TRBV2 and TRBJ2-7, the full variable domain is EPEVTQTPSHQVTQMGQEVILRCVPISNHLYFYWYRQILGQKVEFLVSFYNNEISEKSEIFDDQFSVERPDGSNFTLKIRSTKLEDSAMYFCASSERRSRDRSSYEQYFGPGTRLTVT.

V and J are TRBV5-1 and TRBJ2-2, with 8 positions matching TRBD1. Germline CDR1 and CDR2: SGHRS and YFSETQ. The CDR3 has 17 residues. Trimming at V came to 4 bases and at J to 7 bases, leaving 15 bases not matched to a gene. The CDR3 sequence: CASSTRGQGTRGGELFF. The CDR3 DNA follows: TGCGCCAGCAGCACCAGGGGGCAAGGGACCAGAGGCGGGGAGCTGTTTTTT.

V and J are TRBV19 and TRBJ2-1, with 9 bases fitting TRBD2. Losses at the gene ends were 7 bases for V and 3 bases for J; bases not matched to a gene: 4. There are 14 residues in the CDR3. Per the germline V gene, CDR1 is LNHDA and CDR2 is SQIVND (reference sequence). For the CDR3, the DNA is TGTGCCAGTACCGGGACTAGCCTCTACAATGAGCAGTTCTTC. As protein: CASTGTSLYNEQFF.

The chain joins TRBV23-1 to TRBJ1-1; D not certain. TRBV23-1 is classed as an ORF, of uncertain function. This CDR3 has 16 amino acids. With 0 bases removed from V and 0 bases from J, the gap between germline ends came to 11 bases. The chain's CDR3 is CASSQSTPKMNTEAFF. Written as DNA, the CDR3 is TGCGCCAGCAGTCAATCGACCCCCAAGATGAACACTGAAGCTTTCTTT.

The gene calls are TRBV9 and TRBJ2-2; 9 bases are a match to TRBD2. V was clipped by 4 bases and J by 0 bases; unmatched bases: 7. Germline V CDR1 and CDR2: SGDLS, YYNGEE. This CDR3 is 17 amino acids long. The chain's CDR3 is CASSLQLAGTNTGELFF. CDR3 coding DNA: TGTGCCAGCAGCCTACAGCTAGCGGGGACGAACACCGGGGAGCTGTTTTTT.

V gene TRBV27 combines with J gene TRBJ2-2, with 8 bases that match TRBD1. Per germline, CDR1 MNHEY and CDR2 SMNVEV (reference sequence). With V trimmed by 4 bases and J by 7 bases, 5 bases remained unmatched. The CDR3 extends over 14 amino acids. In DNA form, the CDR3 reads TGTGCCAGCAGTTCAGGACAGGGCGGCGGGGAGCTGTTTTTT. This gives the protein CASSSGQGGGELFF.

The rearrangement joins TRBV11-1 to TRBJ2-3; 9 nucleotides agree with TRBD1. The CDR3 sequence is 15 residues long. CDR1 is SGHAT, CDR2 FQDESV, per germline (reference sequence). V lost 6 bases to trimming and J lost 9 bases; unmatched junction nucleotides: 13. The CDR3 region is CASSPRDRVHETQYF. The DNA of the CDR3 is TGTGCCAGCAGTCCGAGGGACAGGGTGCATGAAACGCAGTATTTT.